Following are 27 T cell receptor beta chains from one sample sequenced in a study of shared clonotypes between healthy human individuals. Assay: immunoSEQ multiplex PCR; the TCRdb copy retains only in-frame clones and omits some. The data show 2 million to 2.5 million clones, with 85% to 95% seen just once and 0.3% to 0.4% held by the top ten. Sequencing was performed on naive CD4+ T cells from PBMCs. Subset defined: CD45RA+ positively selected. The receptors were gathered from a man between 18 and 29 years old in good health. Some clones in this sample may be carry-over from other donors' samples.

The V call is TRBV6-5, the J call TRBJ2-5; the D is unclear. The J call may not be correct, given that the DNA end is closer to TRBJ2-7. The CDR3 spans 13 residues. Per germline, CDR1 MNHEY and CDR2 SVGAGI. CDR3: CASRLGYSYEQYF. The CDR3 coding sequence is TGTGCCAGTCGTCTAGGGTATTCCTACGAGCAGTACTTC.

The chain uses TRBV5-8 and TRBJ2-4, with 7 nucleotides matching TRBD1. CDR3 length: 15 residues. Losses at the gene ends were 2 bases for V and 9 bases for J; bases not matched to a gene: 11. Germline values: CDR1 SGHTS, CDR2 YDEGEE. The CDR3 reads CASSFGEQGSGIQYF. The CDR3 nucleotides read TGTGCCAGCAGCTTCGGGGAACAGGGGTCCGGCATTCAGTACTTC.

The CDR3 sequence is CASSDEGVGEKLFF. DNA for the CDR3: TGTGCCAGCAGCGACGAGGGGGTGGGAGAAAAACTGTTTTTT. V usage is TRBV9 and J usage is TRBJ1-4; D may be TRBD1 (6 bases). CDR1 SGDLS and CDR2 YYNGEE come from the germline V gene. The V and J ends lost 3 bases and 8 bases respectively, with 14 bases between them. CDR3 length: 14 residues. Using reference TRBV9 and TRBJ1-4 for the parts outside the CDR3, the full variable domain is DSGVTQTPKHLITATGQRVTLRCSPRSGDLSVYWYQQSLDQGLQFLIQYYNGEERAKGNILERFSAQQFPDLHSELNLSSLELGDSALYFCASSDEGVGEKLFFGSGTQLSVL.

This chain links TRBV7-9 with TRBJ2-7; D is perhaps TRBD1 (7 bases). The V gene's germline CDR1 is SEHNR and CDR2 FQNEAQ (reference sequence). CDR3 length: 15 amino acids. Trimming cost V 4 bases and J 5 bases, with 18 bases left between them. Here the CDR3 DNA reads TGTGCCAGCAGCTCCCGCGGGACAGTCGAAAACGAGCAGTACTTC. This sequence encodes CASSSRGTVENEQYF.

V gene TRBV2 combines with J gene TRBJ2-1, with 12 nucleotides matching TRBD2. The ends lost 7 bases at V and 2 bases at J; junction bases unmatched: 6. The germline CDR1 and CDR2 sequences are SNHLY and FYNNEI. This CDR3 contains 16 residues. Here the CDR3 reads CASTKWTSGAYNEQFF. DNA of the CDR3: TGTGCCAGCACCAAATGGACTAGCGGGGCCTACAATGAGCAGTTCTTC.

The CDR3 protein is CASGGGKSNEQFF. CDR3 nucleotides: TGCGCCAGCGGGGGCGGGAAATCCAATGAGCAGTTCTTC. The V call is TRBV10-2, the J call TRBJ2-1; D possibly matches TRBD1 or TRBD2 (6 bases each). The V end was cut by 8 bases, the J end by 6 bases, with 14 bases between. Germline lookup yields CDR1 WSHSY and CDR2 SAAADI. This CDR3 is 13 amino acids long.

Remarks on this clone: Other DNA sequences from this sample encode an identical CDR3 as well. The V gene is TRBV18, the J gene TRBJ1-1; 11 bases are a match to TRBD1. This CDR3 region has 15 residues. The junction had 4 bases not matched to a gene; V was cut back by 6 bases and J by 1 base. Looked up from germline, CDR1 is KGHSH and CDR2 is LQKENI. DNA for the CDR3: TGTGCCAGCTCTCTCGGGACAGGGGGGAACACTGAAGCTTTCTTT. It translates to CASSLGTGGNTEAFF.

The V and J genes are TRBV5-4 and TRBJ1-4, with 9 bases aligning to TRBD1. CDR3 length: 14 residues. V shed 5 bases, J shed 8 bases, and the junction held 7 bases outside the gene matches. CDR1 and CDR2 (germline): SGHNT, YYREEE (reference sequence). The CDR3 sequence is CASSYRDRDEKLFF. CDR3 DNA sequence: TGTGCCAGCAGTTACCGGGACAGGGACGAAAAACTGTTTTTT.

For this clone: At one boundary the junction diverges from the germline segment, which might be a read error. The chain employs TRBV7-6 and TRBJ2-1; D may be TRBD2 (5 bases). Germline V lookup: CDR1 SGHVS, CDR2 FNYEAQ. This CDR3 has 14 residues. The CDR3 region has the DNA TGTGCCAGCAGCTCCCGGCGGGCCCCTATAGAGCAATTCTTC. It translates to CASSSRRAPIEQFF.

The chain carries TRBV6-9 and TRBJ2-7, with 7 nucleotides matching TRBD1. The CDR3 contains 16 residues. Germline CDR1 MNHGY, CDR2 SVAAGI. The trim removed 6 bases at V and 2 bases at J, leaving 13 bases unmatched. CDR3: CASRKGDSLKAYEQYF. The CDR3 DNA reads TGTGCCAGCAGGAAGGGGGACAGTCTTAAGGCCTACGAGCAGTACTTC.

The DNA of the CDR3 is TGTGCCAGCAGCTCGACGGGGGGTATTGAAGGCGAGCAGTACTTC. It is translated as CASSSTGGIEGEQYF. The V and J genes are TRBV28 and TRBJ2-7, with 7 bases that match TRBD2. V shed 6 bases and J 6 bases; nucleotides not matched to a gene: 14. The CDR3 runs 15 residues. Germline lookup yields CDR1 MDHEN and CDR2 SYDVKM. The whole variable domain, filled in from reference TRBV28 and TRBJ2-7, reads DVKVTQSSRYLVKRTGEKVFLECVQDMDHENMFWYRQDPGLGLRLIYFSYDVKMKEKGDIPEGYSVSREKKERFSLILESASTNQTSMYLCASSSTGGIEGEQYFGPGTRLTVT.

The chain combines TRBV5-1 with TRBJ1-3; D perhaps matches TRBD1 (6 bases). This CDR3 is 16 amino acids long. Trimming removed 4 bases from V and 0 bases from J, with 14 bases in between. Germline CDR1 and CDR2: SGHRS and YFSETQ. CDR3 residues: CASSPDSFLSGNTIYF. Here the CDR3 DNA reads TGCGCCAGCAGCCCGGACAGCTTCCTCTCTGGAAACACCATATATTTT. Full variable domain (remainder filled in from reference TRBV5-1 and TRBJ1-3): KAGVTQTPRYLIKTRGQQVTLSCSPISGHRSVSWYQQTPGQGLQFLFEYFSETQRNKGNFPGRFSGRQFSNSRSEMNVSTLELGDSALYLCASSPDSFLSGNTIYFGEGSWLTVV.

The chain couples TRBV19 to TRBJ1-3, with D unclear. Per the germline V gene, CDR1 is LNHDA and CDR2 is SQIVND (reference sequence). This CDR3 has 15 amino acids. The germline V and J ends were trimmed by 7 bases and 0 bases, with 13 bases remaining between them. The CDR3 nucleotides are TGTGCCAGTATCCCGCGGAGAGTCTCTGGAAACACCATATATTTT. Translated: CASIPRRVSGNTIYF. The entire variable domain, with the rest obtained from reference TRBV19 and TRBJ1-3, is as follows: DGGITQSPKYLFRKEGQNVTLSCEQNLNHDAMYWYRQDPGQGLRLIYYSQIVNDFQKGDIAEGYSVSREKKESFPLTVTSAQKNPTAFYLCASIPRRVSGNTIYFGEGSWLTVV.

The chain uses TRBV18 and TRBJ2-5; TRBD1 aligns across 9 bases. Germline V gene data show CDR1 as KGHSH and CDR2 as LQKENI. This CDR3 has 14 residues. With V trimmed by 4 bases and J by 5 bases, 5 bases remained unmatched. CDR3 coding DNA: TGTGCCAGCTCACGGGACAGGGTAGCGGAGACCCAGTACTTC. Its translation is CASSRDRVAETQYF.

The rearrangement uses TRBV6-1 and TRBJ2-1; D not resolved. Trimming shortened V by 5 bases and J by 5 bases, and 1 base separated the two germline ends. CDR1 and CDR2 (germline): MNHNS, SASEGT. The CDR3 totals 10 residues. The CDR3 is CASSNNEQFF. As DNA, the CDR3 is TGTGCCAGCAGTAACAATGAGCAGTTCTTC.

This chain uses TRBV30 with TRBJ2-1; 15 positions match TRBD2. After removal of 8 bases from V and 10 bases from J, the junction contained 6 bases not matched to a gene. Germline-derived CDR1 and CDR2 are GTSNPN and SVGIG (reference sequence). The CDR3 runs 13 residues. The CDR3 sequence is CARGLAGGREQFF. CDR3 DNA sequence: TGTGCCAGAGGACTAGCGGGAGGGCGGGAGCAGTTCTTC.

The V call is TRBV7-2, the J call TRBJ1-2; weak D call: TRBD1 (6 bases). From germline, CDR1 is SGHTA and CDR2 FQGNSA. The CDR3 loop spans 13 amino acids. With 5 bases removed from V and 7 bases from J, the gap between germline ends came to 14 bases. The DNA for the CDR3 is TGTGCCAGCAGCCGCCTAGGGGGTCGTGGCTACACCTTC. This encodes CASSRLGGRGYTF.

The V and J genes are TRBV7-8 and TRBJ1-3, with D perhaps TRBD1 (5 bases). CDR3 length: 18 amino acids. V dropped 1 base and J dropped 4 bases, with 20 bases sitting between them. Germline V CDR1 and CDR2: SGHVS, FQNEAQ. In DNA, the CDR3 is TGTGCCAGCAGCTTAGAAGTGCGGACATTCACCCTCGGAAACACCATATATTTT. Its translation: CASSLEVRTFTLGNTIYF. The variable domain in full, with the rest retrieved from reference TRBV7-8 and TRBJ1-3, is GAGVSQSPRYKVAKRGQDVALRCDPISGHVSLFWYQQALGQGPEFLTYFQNEAQLDKSGLPSDRFFAERPEGSVSTLKIQRTQQEDSAVYLCASSLEVRTFTLGNTIYFGEGSWLTVV.

V and J are TRBV5-1 and TRBJ2-6; D is ambiguous. V lost 4 bases and J 4 bases, leaving 12 bases between the germline ends. The CDR3 is made up of 15 amino acids. CDR1 is SGHRS, CDR2 YFSETQ, per germline. DNA for the CDR3: TGCGCCAGCAGCCCCCCAGCAGGAGGGGCCAACGTCCTGACTTTC. Encoded protein: CASSPPAGGANVLTF. The full variable domain, completed using reference TRBV5-1 and TRBJ2-6, is KAGVTQTPRYLIKTRGQQVTLSCSPISGHRSVSWYQQTPGQGLQFLFEYFSETQRNKGNFPGRFSGRQFSNSRSEMNVSTLELGDSALYLCASSPPAGGANVLTFGAGSRLTVL.

Of note for this clone: This sample includes further DNA sequences coding for the same CDR3. The chain combines TRBV5-1 with TRBJ1-5; TRBD1 might be the D (6 bases). Germline CDR1 and CDR2: SGHRS and YFSETQ. The CDR3 has 15 amino acids. Trimming took 0 bases from V and 3 from J, leaving 10 bases between them. CDR3 DNA sequence: TGCGCCAGCAGCTTGGAGGGGGGCCTCAATCAGCCCCAGCATTTT. It codes for CASSLEGGLNQPQHF.

The gene calls are TRBV7-7 and TRBJ2-5, with TRBD2 identical over 8 bases. The CDR3 length is 13 residues. Germline trimming cut 5 bases from V and 4 bases from J; bases unmatched to any gene: 3. In germline, CDR1 is SSHAT, CDR2 FNYEAQ (reference sequence). The chain's CDR3 is CASSPTSGETQYF. CDR3 DNA: TGTGCCAGCAGCCCCACTAGCGGAGAGACCCAGTACTTC.

This chain links TRBV30 with TRBJ2-1; 11 bases match TRBD1. CDR1 is GTSNPN, CDR2 SVGIG, per germline (reference sequence). This CDR3 is 14 amino acids long. Germline trimming cut 0 bases from V and 8 bases from J; bases unmatched to any gene: 3. CDR3 loop: CAWSVGQGADEQFF. The DNA for the CDR3 is TGTGCCTGGAGTGTTGGACAGGGGGCCGATGAGCAGTTCTTC.

The genes are TRBV27 and TRBJ2-7, with TRBD1 as a possible D gene (6 bases). The V and J ends lost 3 bases and 5 bases respectively, with 14 bases between them. Germline CDR1 is MNHEY and CDR2 is SMNVEV (reference sequence). The CDR3 totals 14 residues. CDR3 loop: CASSFPDSLNEQYF. Here the CDR3 DNA reads TGTGCCAGCAGTTTTCCGGACAGCCTTAACGAGCAGTACTTC.

The gene calls are TRBV5-1 and TRBJ2-2; D might be TRBD1 (5 bases). The V end was cut by 4 bases, the J end by 5 bases, with 15 bases between. CDR1 and CDR2 (germline): SGHRS, YFSETQ. The CDR3 has 15 residues. CDR3 in amino acids: CASSIRSRDTGELFF. DNA of the CDR3: TGCGCCAGCAGCATACGGTCCAGGGATACCGGGGAGCTGTTTTTT.

To note about this clone: This same CDR3 is encoded by further DNA sequences in the sample. The chain is built from TRBV5-4 and TRBJ2-1; the match to TRBD2 covers 14 bases. The CDR3 sequence is 15 residues long. Germline loops: CDR1 SGHNT, CDR2 YYREEE (reference sequence). V gave up 4 bases and J gave up 3 bases; unmatched junction bases: 0. The CDR3 DNA is TGTGCCAGCAGCGGGACTAGCGGGAGCTACAATGAGCAGTTCTTC. This translates into CASSGTSGSYNEQFF.

The V gene is TRBV7-9, the J gene TRBJ2-4; 8 bases are a match to TRBD1. Germline V gene sequence: CDR1 SEHNR, CDR2 FQNEAQ (reference sequence). This CDR3 has 14 residues. J lost 5 bases, V lost 3 bases, and 3 bases had no gene match. The CDR3 loop is CASSLGQAENIQYF. DNA of the CDR3: TGTGCCAGCAGCTTGGGACAGGCGGAAAACATTCAGTACTTC.

This rearrangement joins TRBV4-2 to TRBJ2-3; TRBD2 is a possible D gene (5 bases). Germline V lookup: CDR1 LGHNA, CDR2 YNFKEQ. CDR3 size: 13 residues. The V end was cut by 4 bases, the J end by 6 bases, with 11 bases between. The CDR3 here is CASSPRGEDTQYF. CDR3 in DNA: TGTGCCAGCAGCCCGCGTGGGGAGGATACGCAGTATTTT.